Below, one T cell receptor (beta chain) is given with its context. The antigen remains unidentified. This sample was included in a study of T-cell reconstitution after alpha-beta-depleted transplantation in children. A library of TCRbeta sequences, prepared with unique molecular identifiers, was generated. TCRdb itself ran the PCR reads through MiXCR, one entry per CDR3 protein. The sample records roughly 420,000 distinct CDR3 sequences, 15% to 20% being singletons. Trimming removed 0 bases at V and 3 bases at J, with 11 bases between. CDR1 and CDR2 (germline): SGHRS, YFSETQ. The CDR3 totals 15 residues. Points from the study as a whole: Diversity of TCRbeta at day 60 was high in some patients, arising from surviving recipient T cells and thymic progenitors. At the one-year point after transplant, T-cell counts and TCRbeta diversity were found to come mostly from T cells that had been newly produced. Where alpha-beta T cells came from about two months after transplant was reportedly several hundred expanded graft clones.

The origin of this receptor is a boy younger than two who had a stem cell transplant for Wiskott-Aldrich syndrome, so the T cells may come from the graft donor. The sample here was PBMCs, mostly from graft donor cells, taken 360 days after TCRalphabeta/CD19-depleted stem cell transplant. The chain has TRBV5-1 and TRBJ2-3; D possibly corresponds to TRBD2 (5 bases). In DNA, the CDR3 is TGCGCCAGCAGCTTGGCGTCTAGCAGAACAGATACGCAGTATTTT. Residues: CASSLASSRTDTQYF.